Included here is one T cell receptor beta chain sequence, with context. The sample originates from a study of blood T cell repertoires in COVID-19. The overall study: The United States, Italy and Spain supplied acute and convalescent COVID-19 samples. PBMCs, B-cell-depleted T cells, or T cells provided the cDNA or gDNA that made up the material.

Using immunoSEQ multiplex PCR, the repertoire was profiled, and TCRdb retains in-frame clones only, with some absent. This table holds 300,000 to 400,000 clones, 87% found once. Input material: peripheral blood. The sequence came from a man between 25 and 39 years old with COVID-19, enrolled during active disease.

The CDR3 DNA sequence: TGTGCCAGTAGTTTGGGACAGGGACTAGGCTATGGCTACACCTTC. Translation: CASSLGQGLGYGYTF. V gene TRBV19 combines with J gene TRBJ1-2, with TRBD1 matching over 9 bases. The CDR3 has 15 amino acids. Germline assignment: CDR1 LNHDA and CDR2 SQIVND (reference sequence). Germline trimming cut 5 bases from V and 4 bases from J; bases unmatched to any gene: 8.